This T cell receptor (beta chain) emerged from a study of blood T cell repertoires in COVID-19. As for the study in general: The United States, Italy and Spain were the sources of the acute and convalescent COVID-19 samples. The cDNA or gDNA used as material had been derived from T cells, B-cell-depleted T cells, or PBMCs.

This CDR3 spans 16 amino acids. Trimming took off 0 bases at V and 4 bases at J, with 15 bases between the two ends. The germline CDR1 and CDR2 sequences are LNHNV and YYDKDF (reference sequence). In the source study's methods: The authors estimated nucleated cell counts from reference gene primer amplification. Here immunoSEQ multiplex PCR was the method, and the copy in TCRdb shows in-frame clones only, minus some. Clonal size and the V and J genes are those of that table, whereas D and trimming came from the DNA. The sample lists over 30,000 clones; about 85% were seen once. This clone was seen a single time.

The chain carries TRBV15 and TRBJ1-2, with D maybe TRBD1 (5 bases). The clonotype originates from a woman between 55 and 75 years old with active COVID-19. The sample comprised peripheral blood. The CDR3 loop is CATSRDPAGQVYGYTF. CDR3 DNA: TGTGCCACCAGCAGAGATCCGGCAGGGCAAGTCTATGGCTACACCTTC. The full variable domain, rest sourced from reference TRBV15 and TRBJ1-2, is DAMVIQNPRYQVTQFGKPVTLSCSQTLNHNVMYWYQQKSSQAPKLLFHYYDKDFNNEADTPDNFQSRRPNTSFCFLDIRSPGLGDTAMYLCATSRDPAGQVYGYTFGSGTRLTVV.